A selection of T cell receptor beta chains follows, all from one sample in a study of OX40 agonist ivuxolimab in advanced cancers. The assay was immunoSEQ multiplex PCR, and TCRdb's table has in-frame clones only and misses some. In the table there are more than 35,000 clones, 65% to 85% of which are singletons. The sequencing here drew on CD4+ or CD8+ T cells sorted from blood, taken in a trial of the OX40 agonist ivuxolimab. These receptors were taken from an adult with an advanced solid tumor such as melanoma, head and neck, liver or kidney cancer. Both conserved end residues are part of each CDR3. Fields, in order: J gene, D gene, V gene, CDR3 protein, CDR3 DNA. The D gene is left open where the match is weak.

j_gene: TRBJ2-5; d_gene: .; v_gene: TRBV10-3; CDR3aa: CAISLDTEVGTQYF; CDR3nt: TGTGCCATCAGTCTTGATACTGAAGTTGGGACCCAGTACTTC
j_gene: TRBJ1-1; d_gene: .; v_gene: TRBV5-4; CDR3aa: CASSLESNTEAFF; CDR3nt: TGTGCCAGCAGCTTGGAGTCGAACACTGAAGCTTTCTTT
j_gene: TRBJ1-2; d_gene: .; v_gene: TRBV28; CDR3aa: CASSFGARASYGYTF; CDR3nt: TGTGCCAGCAGTTTTGGGGCGAGGGCTTCGTATGGCTACACCTTC
j_gene: TRBJ2-1; d_gene: TRBD2; v_gene: TRBV27; CDR3aa: CASSLTSGSKYNEQFF; CDR3nt: TGTGCCAGCAGCCTTACTAGCGGGAGTAAATACAATGAGCAGTTCTTC
j_gene: TRBJ2-2; d_gene: TRBD2; v_gene: TRBV4-1; CDR3aa: CASSQILAGHGELFF; CDR3nt: TGCGCCAGCAGCCAAATACTAGCGGGACACGGGGAGCTGTTTTTT
j_gene: TRBJ1-6; d_gene: .; v_gene: TRBV7-8; CDR3aa: CASTALGVSMGSPLHF; CDR3nt: TGTGCCAGCACCGCCTTGGGGGTCTCTATGGGTTCACCCCTCCACTTT
j_gene: TRBJ1-3; d_gene: TRBD1; v_gene: TRBV10-1; CDR3aa: CASSPGTARNTIYF; CDR3nt: TGCGCCAGCAGTCCCGGGACAGCAAGAAACACCATATATTTT
j_gene: TRBJ1-5; d_gene: .; v_gene: TRBV5-5; CDR3aa: CASSYDSQDQPQHF; CDR3nt: TGTGCCAGCAGCTACGACAGCCAAGATCAGCCCCAGCATTTT
j_gene: TRBJ1-4; d_gene: TRBD1; v_gene: TRBV9; CDR3aa: CASSRTGKEKLFF; CDR3nt: TGTGCCAGCAGTAGGACAGGGAAGGAAAAACTGTTTTTT
j_gene: TRBJ2-7; d_gene: TRBD1; v_gene: TRBV6-1; CDR3aa: CASSERDRGVEQYF; CDR3nt: TGTGCCAGCAGTGAACGGGACAGGGGTGTCGAGCAGTACTTC
j_gene: TRBJ2-7; d_gene: TRBD1; v_gene: TRBV19; CDR3aa: CASSALQGVHEQYF; CDR3nt: TGTGCCAGTAGTGCCCTACAGGGGGTCCACGAGCAGTACTTC
j_gene: TRBJ1-3; d_gene: TRBD1; v_gene: TRBV7-9; CDR3aa: CASSLTTGADTIYF; CDR3nt: TGTGCCAGCAGCCTAACGACAGGGGCCGACACCATATATTTT
j_gene: TRBJ2-3; d_gene: TRBD2; v_gene: TRBV19; CDR3aa: CASSTLPRTSGTSTDTQYF; CDR3nt: TGTGCCAGTAGCACCCTCCCCCGGACTAGCGGTACTAGCACAGATACGCAGTATTTT
j_gene: TRBJ2-3; d_gene: .; v_gene: TRBV19; CDR3aa: CAVETWDTQYF; CDR3nt: TGTGCCGTGGAGACGTGGGATACGCAGTATTTT
j_gene: TRBJ2-7; d_gene: .; v_gene: TRBV5-1; CDR3aa: CASSSPESYEQYF; CDR3nt: TGCGCCAGCAGCTCTCCAGAATCCTACGAGCAGTACTTC
j_gene: TRBJ2-1; d_gene: .; v_gene: TRBV19; CDR3aa: CASSIDASRPPVGNEQFF; CDR3nt: TGTGCCAGTAGTATAGACGCTTCCCGGCCCCCGGTGGGCAATGAGCAGTTCTTC
j_gene: TRBJ2-7; d_gene: TRBD2; v_gene: TRBV9; CDR3aa: CASSVSGGRPGSEQYF; CDR3nt: TGTGCCAGCAGCGTAAGCGGCGGGAGGCCCGGATCCGAGCAGTACTTC
j_gene: TRBJ1-6; d_gene: .; v_gene: TRBV11-2; CDR3aa: CASSLATRSPLHF; CDR3nt: TGTGCCAGCAGCTTAGCGACCCGATCACCCCTCCACTTT